This is a list of T cell receptor beta chains from one sample in a study of OX40 agonist ivuxolimab in advanced cancers. TCRdb's table, derived via immunoSEQ multiplex PCR, lists solely in-frame clones and lacks some. Of fewer than 25,000 clones listed, roughly 70% were seen once; the top ten hold around 35%. The specimen was CD4+ or CD8+ T cells sorted from blood, collected in a trial of the OX40 agonist ivuxolimab. These receptors were taken from an adult with an advanced solid tumor such as melanoma, head and neck, liver or kidney cancer. The CDR3 runs from the conserved cysteine through the conserved F or W. D genes are given only for firm matches. Clone size appears in some rows only: once, few, many, or a class for an expanded clone.

clone_size: -; j_call: TRBJ2-3; v_call: TRBV7-9; d_call: -; cdr3_nt: TGTGCCAGCAGCTTACGGCCCGGGGAAGTCACAGATACGCAGTATTTT; cdr3_aa: CASSLRPGEVTDTQYF
clone_size: -; j_call: TRBJ2-7; v_call: TRBV19; d_call: -; cdr3_nt: TGTGCCAGTAGTATATTCCCGGACGCGGGCGACGAGCAGTACTTC; cdr3_aa: CASSIFPDAGDEQYF
clone_size: few; j_call: TRBJ2-6; v_call: TRBV6-5; d_call: -; cdr3_nt: TGTGCCAGCAAGGTTTTTGGAGGGGGATTAGTCCTGACTTTC; cdr3_aa: CASKVFGGGLVLTF
clone_size: -; j_call: TRBJ1-5; v_call: TRBV7-8; d_call: -; cdr3_nt: TGTGCCAGTAACTCGAAAATCGGGCAGGGCCCTTTCTATAGCAATCAGCCCCAGCATTTT; cdr3_aa: CASNSKIGQGPFYSNQPQHF
clone_size: -; j_call: TRBJ2-7; v_call: TRBV7-7; d_call: -; cdr3_nt: TGTGCCAGCAGCTTAGAGGCAGGCGGCTACGAGCAGTACTTC; cdr3_aa: CASSLEAGGYEQYF
clone_size: -; j_call: TRBJ2-7; v_call: TRBV6-5; d_call: -; cdr3_nt: TGTGCCAGCAGTTACTCGATGAGGGGGGGGTTCTACGAGCAGTACTTC; cdr3_aa: CASSYSMRGGFYEQYF
clone_size: -; j_call: TRBJ2-1; v_call: TRBV5-4; d_call: -; cdr3_nt: TGTGCCAGCAGCTTTATGGGTTCCCCCTCGGGTGAGCAGTTCTTC; cdr3_aa: CASSFMGSPSGEQFF
clone_size: -; j_call: TRBJ2-1; v_call: TRBV7-9; d_call: TRBD2; cdr3_nt: TGTGCCAGCAGCTTAGCGGGGGGGTTTGGTGAGCAGTTCTTC; cdr3_aa: CASSLAGGFGEQFF
clone_size: -; j_call: TRBJ2-7; v_call: TRBV5-4; d_call: -; cdr3_nt: TGTGCCAGCAGCTTGGGGCTAGAATCTTACGAGCAGTACTTC; cdr3_aa: CASSLGLESYEQYF
clone_size: -; j_call: TRBJ2-7; v_call: TRBV6-1; d_call: -; cdr3_nt: TGTGCCAGCAGTGAGGGGACCGCCATCTACGAGCAGTACTTC; cdr3_aa: CASSEGTAIYEQYF
clone_size: few; j_call: TRBJ2-7; v_call: TRBV6-5; d_call: -; cdr3_nt: TGTGCCAGCAGTTACTCGGCGGGGAAAGCGTCCGAGCAGTACTTC; cdr3_aa: CASSYSAGKASEQYF
clone_size: once; j_call: TRBJ1-2; v_call: TRBV2; d_call: TRBD1; cdr3_nt: TGTGCCAGCATTTTGACAGGGATAAATGGCTACACCTTC; cdr3_aa: CASILTGINGYTF
clone_size: -; j_call: TRBJ2-7; v_call: TRBV12-5; d_call: -; cdr3_nt: TGTGCTAGTGGTTTTAACAGGCCTCTCTCCTACGAGCAGTACTTC; cdr3_aa: CASGFNRPLSYEQYF
clone_size: -; j_call: TRBJ2-7; v_call: TRBV27; d_call: -; cdr3_nt: TGTGCCAGCAGTTTATCCCCAGGGTCCTACGAGCAGTACTTC; cdr3_aa: CASSLSPGSYEQYF
clone_size: -; j_call: TRBJ1-2; v_call: TRBV9; d_call: -; cdr3_nt: TGTGCCAGCAGGGGGGGACGGCACTATGGCTACACCTTC; cdr3_aa: CASRGGRHYGYTF
clone_size: -; j_call: TRBJ2-7; v_call: TRBV27; d_call: -; cdr3_nt: TGTGCCAGCAGTCTCCTGGACAGCCCGGGGGAGCAGTACTTC; cdr3_aa: CASSLLDSPGEQYF
clone_size: medium-sized; j_call: TRBJ2-2; v_call: TRBV28; d_call: -; cdr3_nt: TGTGCCAGCAGCACGTCGGGGCCAGGGAGCACCGGGGAGCTGTTTTTT; cdr3_aa: CASSTSGPGSTGELFF
clone_size: few; j_call: TRBJ2-5; v_call: TRBV7-3; d_call: TRBD2; cdr3_nt: TGTGCCAGCAGCTCAGGACTAGCGGGAGAGGCGGGAGAGACCCAGTACTTC; cdr3_aa: CASSSGLAGEAGETQYF
clone_size: -; j_call: TRBJ2-7; v_call: TRBV28; d_call: -; cdr3_nt: TGTGCCAGCAGTTCACCCCTCTCCTACGAGCAGTACTTC; cdr3_aa: CASSSPLSYEQYF
clone_size: -; j_call: TRBJ1-5; v_call: TRBV27; d_call: -; cdr3_nt: TGTGCCAGCAGTTTATTGGGGGGGCCCAATCAGCCCCAGCATTTT; cdr3_aa: CASSLLGGPNQPQHF
clone_size: -; j_call: TRBJ2-5; v_call: TRBV9; d_call: TRBD2; cdr3_nt: TGTGCCAGCAGCGGGCGACTAGCGGGGGGGCTTTCGGAGACCCAGTACTTC; cdr3_aa: CASSGRLAGGLSETQYF
clone_size: -; j_call: TRBJ1-2; v_call: TRBV30; d_call: -; cdr3_nt: TGTGCCTGGAGCCCCACAGGGAACGATGGCTACACCTTC; cdr3_aa: CAWSPTGNDGYTF
clone_size: -; j_call: TRBJ1-6; v_call: TRBV6-4; d_call: -; cdr3_nt: TGTGCCAGCAGTGAGACGGTCAGTTCACCCCTCCACTTT; cdr3_aa: CASSETVSSPLHF
clone_size: -; j_call: TRBJ2-7; v_call: TRBV7-9; d_call: TRBD2; cdr3_nt: TGTGCCAGCAGCCCGCCGGGGGGGATATACGAGCAGTACTTC; cdr3_aa: CASSPPGGIYEQYF
clone_size: few; j_call: TRBJ2-2; v_call: TRBV11-2; d_call: -; cdr3_nt: TGTGCCAGCAGCCGTAGGGGTAACACCGGGGAGCTGTTTTTT; cdr3_aa: CASSRRGNTGELFF
clone_size: -; j_call: TRBJ2-1; v_call: TRBV7-9; d_call: TRBD1; cdr3_nt: TGTGCCAGCAGCCACCGGGACAGGGACAATGAGCAGTTCTTC; cdr3_aa: CASSHRDRDNEQFF
clone_size: -; j_call: TRBJ2-7; v_call: TRBV28; d_call: TRBD2; cdr3_nt: TGTGCCAGCAGTTCCCAGCGGGAGGCGGCCTACGAGCAGTACTTC; cdr3_aa: CASSSQREAAYEQYF
clone_size: -; j_call: TRBJ1-1; v_call: TRBV13; d_call: -; cdr3_nt: TGTGCCAGCAGCCCCCGAGGGGACTTTCCGAACACTGAAGCTTTCTTT; cdr3_aa: CASSPRGDFPNTEAFF
clone_size: -; j_call: TRBJ1-5; v_call: TRBV7-8; d_call: TRBD1; cdr3_nt: TGTGCCAGCAGCTTAGCGCGGGACAGGGACAATCAGCCCCAGCATTTT; cdr3_aa: CASSLARDRDNQPQHF
clone_size: -; j_call: TRBJ1-2; v_call: TRBV5-4; d_call: TRBD1; cdr3_nt: TGTGCCAGCACCCTCACTCCGGGACAGACCTCTAACTATGGCTACACCTTC; cdr3_aa: CASTLTPGQTSNYGYTF
clone_size: -; j_call: TRBJ2-1; v_call: TRBV11-3; d_call: TRBD2; cdr3_nt: TGTGCCAGCAGCCCCACTAGCGCGCTCTACAATGAGCAGTTCTTC; cdr3_aa: CASSPTSALYNEQFF
clone_size: -; j_call: TRBJ1-6; v_call: TRBV6-5; d_call: -; cdr3_nt: TGTGCCTCAAAGCTCAGGGGAAACAATTCACCCCTCCACTTT; cdr3_aa: CASKLRGNNSPLHF
clone_size: -; j_call: TRBJ1-1; v_call: TRBV11-2; d_call: -; cdr3_nt: TGTGCCAGCAGCTCGACGCTTGCCACTGAAGCTTTCTTT; cdr3_aa: CASSSTLATEAFF
clone_size: -; j_call: TRBJ2-7; v_call: TRBV7-2; d_call: TRBD2; cdr3_nt: TGTGCCAGCAGCCCCGGTGCCAGCGGGAGGTACGAGCAGTACTTC; cdr3_aa: CASSPGASGRYEQYF
clone_size: once; j_call: TRBJ1-2; v_call: TRBV9; d_call: TRBD1; cdr3_nt: TGTGCGAATGGGGGACAGCAGTCTTATAACTATGGCTACACCTTC; cdr3_aa: CANGGQQSYNYGYTF
clone_size: -; j_call: TRBJ1-1; v_call: TRBV9; d_call: TRBD1; cdr3_nt: TGTGCCAGCAGCTTTACAGGGGCGAGCTCCGAAGCTTTCTTT; cdr3_aa: CASSFTGASSEAFF
clone_size: -; j_call: TRBJ2-7; v_call: TRBV27; d_call: TRBD1; cdr3_nt: TGTGCCAGCCTAGGGACAGGGGACTACGAGCAGTACTTC; cdr3_aa: CASLGTGDYEQYF